A single sample is the source of the 26 T cell receptor beta chains below, sequenced in a study of T cell repertoires in cytomegalovirus infection. TCRdb redid the calling of the reads with MiXCR, one entry per CDR3 protein. The table includes some 920,000 distinct CDR3 sequences, around 32% detected once. Antigens for these TCRs are unknown. This specimen was cultured CD8+ T cells from PBMCs, taken from culture after CMV antigen stimulation. The receptors derive from a human donor in good health (CMV status not recorded). Some clones in this sample may be carry-over from other donors' samples.

In this sample, this clonotype turned up a few times. The chain carries TRBV6-1 and TRBJ2-5, with D unclear. Trimming stripped 7 bases from V and 6 bases from J, with 12 bases between. The CDR3 consists of 12 residues. Germline CDR1 and CDR2: MNHNS and SASEGT. The CDR3 loop is CASTPEGKTQYF. In DNA, the CDR3 is TGTGCCAGCACCCCCGAAGGGAAGACCCAGTACTTC.

The genes are TRBV27 and TRBJ2-1, with D maybe TRBD2 (7 bases). Between the trimmed V and J ends, which lost 11 bases and 8 bases, there was a span of 19 bases. Germline V lookup: CDR1 MNHEY, CDR2 SMNVEV (reference sequence). The CDR3 is 13 residues long. Written as DNA, the CDR3 is TGTGCCGCAGGGGAGGGAAGGATCGATGAGCAGTTCTTC. Amino acid sequence: CAAGEGRIDEQFF.

J is TRBJ1-5 and V is TRBV6-1; possible D gene TRBD1, 6 bases. Trimming shortened V by 8 bases and J by 2 bases, and 13 bases separated the two germline ends. The CDR3 totals 14 residues. Germline CDR1 reads MNHNS; CDR2 reads SASEGT. The CDR3 bases are TGTGCCAGCCTACCGGACAGACGCAATCAGCCCCAGCATTTT. Translated: CASLPDRRNQPQHF.

The rearrangement joins TRBV27 to TRBJ2-3; a weak D match, TRBD1 (5 bases). Trimming left V 3 bases short and J 0 bases short, with 16 bases between. This CDR3 region has 17 residues. Germline V gene sequence: CDR1 MNHEY, CDR2 SMNVEV (reference sequence). This CDR3 reads CASSFGQGNTSTDTQYF. CDR3 sequence (DNA): TGTGCCAGCAGTTTCGGCCAGGGAAACACTAGCACAGATACGCAGTATTTT.

The rearrangement joins TRBV15 to TRBJ1-5; D uncertain. V lost 1 base, J lost 4 bases, and 5 bases lay in between. Germline lookup yields CDR1 LNHNV and CDR2 YYDKDF (reference sequence). CDR3 size: 13 residues. CDR3 sequence: CATSRVGNQPQHF. In DNA, the CDR3 is TGTGCCACCAGCAGAGTGGGAAATCAGCCCCAGCATTTT.

The V and J genes are TRBV20-1 and TRBJ2-5; 9 positions agree with TRBD2. Germline CDR1 DFQATT, CDR2 SNEGSKA (reference sequence). The CDR3 length is 17 residues. With V trimmed by 3 bases and J by 5 bases, 16 bases remained unmatched. The CDR3 reads CSARIRPVASGVETQYF. The CDR3 DNA reads as TGCAGTGCTAGGATTCGACCGGTGGCTAGCGGGGTGGAGACCCAGTACTTC.

V gene TRBV6-5 combines with J gene TRBJ2-2; 10 nucleotides agree with TRBD1. V trimming: 1 base; J trimming: 5 bases; junction bases outside the gene matches: 4. The CDR3 is made up of 16 amino acids. CDR1 is MNHEY, CDR2 SVGAGI, per germline. CDR3 residues: CASSYFPGQGTGELFF. The CDR3 DNA is TGTGCCAGCAGTTACTTTCCGGGACAGGGGACCGGGGAGCTGTTTTTT.

The rearrangement links TRBV12-3 or TRBV12-4 to TRBJ2-2; TRBD2 aligns across 9 bases. The ends lost 5 bases at V and 0 bases at J; junction bases unmatched: 10. This CDR3 region has 18 residues. CDR3 sequence: CASSGLAGPKSNTGELFF. The CDR3 coding sequence is TGTGCCAGCAGTGGCCTAGCGGGGCCCAAATCGAACACCGGGGAGCTGTTTTTT.

Only a few counts were recorded for this clonotype. The chain combines TRBV7-6 with TRBJ2-3; 12 bases are shared with TRBD2. V shed 2 bases, J shed 5 bases, and the junction held 11 bases outside the gene matches. The germline gives CDR1 SGHVS, CDR2 FNYEAQ. CDR3 length: 18 residues. The CDR3, as DNA: TGTGCCAGCAGCTTAATGGCGCTAGCGGGGGGGCCGGGAGATACGCAGTATTTT. Translated: CASSLMALAGGPGDTQYF.

As for this clonotype: This may come from a read error, since a much larger clone is one base off. CDR3 coding DNA: TGCGCCAGCAGCCAAGATCTTTCACAGGGGGCTGGCTACACCTTC. Its protein is CASSQDLSQGAGYTF. The chain recombines TRBV4-3 with TRBJ1-2, with 9 bases identical to TRBD1. The CDR3 is 15 amino acids. CDR1 is LGHNA and CDR2 is YSLEER in the germline V gene. With V trimmed by 0 bases and J by 7 bases, 6 bases remained unmatched.

The J gene is TRBJ1-2, the V gene TRBV27; 8 bases are a match to TRBD1. The junction had 11 bases not matched to a gene; V was cut back by 6 bases and J by 5 bases. The V gene's germline CDR1 is MNHEY and CDR2 SMNVEV (reference sequence). The CDR3 contains 15 residues. This chain's CDR3 is CASRGTGAMWYGYTF. CDR3 nucleotides: TGTGCCAGCAGAGGGACAGGAGCTATGTGGTATGGCTACACCTTC.

Only a few counts were recorded for this clonotype. V usage is TRBV7-9 and J usage is TRBJ2-7; 9 bases are a match to TRBD1. With 4 bases clipped from V and 1 base from J, the junction kept 5 bases outside the gene matches. Germline CDR1 reads SEHNR; CDR2 reads FQNEAQ (reference sequence). CDR3 length equals 15 residues. The CDR3 spells CASSSGTGLSYEQYV. The CDR3, as DNA: TGTGCCAGCAGCTCCGGGACAGGGTTATCCTACGAGCAGTACGTC.

The sample holds a few counts of this clonotype. J is TRBJ2-7 and V is TRBV6-2 or TRBV6-3; D uncertain. The germline V gene has CDR1 MNHEY and CDR2 SVGEGT. Deletions cut 6 bases from V and 3 bases from J, with 9 bases between. This CDR3 comprises 12 residues. The CDR3 region is CASSPAIYEQYV. The CDR3 DNA reads as TGTGCCAGCAGCCCCGCCATCTACGAGCAGTACGTC.

With respect to this clonotype: A much larger clone lies one base from this, so it may be a read error. This CDR3 is missing its conserved last phenylalanine or tryptophan, likely due to a read error. The V call is TRBV7-9, the J call TRBJ2-6; tentatively, D is TRBD1 (7 bases). The ends were cut back, 1 base at V and 0 bases at J, with 19 bases in the middle. The germline CDR1 and CDR2 sequences are SEHNR and FQNEAQ (reference sequence). The CDR3 has 20 residues. The CDR3 protein is CASSLGKPGRGDSGANVLTS. The CDR3 nucleotides read TGTGCCAGCAGCTTAGGCAAGCCAGGCAGGGGGGACTCTGGGGCCAACGTCCTGACTTCC.

The chain links TRBV4-1 to TRBJ2-5, with 7 bases matching TRBD1. Germline loops: CDR1 MGHRA, CDR2 YSYEKL. V was clipped by 5 bases and J by 2 bases; unmatched bases: 5. The CDR3 runs to 14 residues. CDR3 amino acids: CASSRWTGQETQYF. CDR3 nucleotides: TGCGCCAGCAGCAGGTGGACAGGACAAGAGACCCAGTACTTC.

The chain is built from TRBV5-8 and TRBJ1-1; D is ambiguous. Germline CDR1 is SGHTS and CDR2 is YDEGEE. The V end was cut by 2 bases, the J end by 1 base, with 12 bases between. This CDR3 spans 15 amino acids. The CDR3 is CASSLIEGGNTEAFF. The CDR3 nucleotides read TGTGCCAGCAGCTTAATCGAGGGAGGGAACACTGAAGCTTTCTTT.

CDR3 region: CSVEPRGRGVKANYGYTF. Here the CDR3 DNA reads TGCAGCGTTGAGCCACGCGGCCGGGGGGTGAAAGCTAACTATGGCTACACCTTC. This chain uses TRBV29-1 with TRBJ1-2, with D perhaps matching TRBD1 (5 bases). This CDR3 is built from 18 residues. CDR1 SQVTM and CDR2 ANQGSEA come from the germline V gene. V dropped 3 bases and J dropped 0 bases, with 23 bases sitting between them.

The rearrangement uses TRBV3-1 and TRBJ1-2, with D possibly being TRBD1 (6 bases). Looked up from germline, CDR1 is LGHDT and CDR2 is YNNKEL (reference sequence). V lost 5 bases to trimming and J lost 8 bases, with 15 bases between them. The CDR3 extends over 13 amino acids. CDR3 region: CASSRAGVEGYTF. The CDR3 DNA is TGTGCCAGCAGCAGGGCAGGGGTGGAAGGCTACACCTTC.

As regards this clonotype: Just one base apart from a much larger clone, this may be a read error. V usage is TRBV7-2 and J usage is TRBJ2-3, with 8 bases matching TRBD2. In germline, CDR1 is SGHTA, CDR2 FQGNSA. The CDR3 sequence is 17 residues long. The CDR3 nucleotides read TGTGTCAGCAGCTTGTTTCATGCGGGGGGAGGAACAGATACGCAGTATTTT. Encoded protein: CVSSLFHAGGGTDTQYF.

V usage is TRBV7-9 and J usage is TRBJ2-1; D gene uncertain. This CDR3 has 16 amino acids. V shed 5 bases and J shed 5 bases, with 19 bases lying between them. Germline CDR1 SEHNR, CDR2 FQNEAQ (reference sequence). Here the CDR3 reads CASSTDLGAIDNEQFF. The CDR3 region has the DNA TGTGCCAGCAGCACTGATCTCGGAGCGATAGACAATGAGCAGTTCTTC.

The chain couples TRBV12-3 or TRBV12-4 to TRBJ1-5; 9 bases fit TRBD1. J was trimmed by 7 bases and V by 6 bases; bases with no gene match: 7. The CDR3 is 14 residues long. The CDR3 loop is CASSQEQGAQPQHF. The CDR3 nucleotides read TGTGCCAGCAGCCAGGAACAGGGGGCCCAGCCCCAGCATTTT.

The CDR3 sequence: CASSVMGIPAHEQYV. CDR3 nucleotide sequence: TGTGCCAGCAGTGTAATGGGGATTCCGGCGCACGAGCAGTACGTC. The rearrangement joins TRBV28 to TRBJ2-7; D uncertain. Germline V gene sequence: CDR1 MDHEN, CDR2 SYDVKM. The length of the CDR3 is 15 residues. The germline V and J ends were trimmed by 5 bases and 5 bases, with 19 bases remaining between them.

The chain has TRBV7-8 and TRBJ1-3; no reliable D call. This CDR3 is built from 17 residues. Germline lookup yields CDR1 SGHVS and CDR2 FQNEAQ. The V end lost 1 base, the J end lost 2 bases, and 15 bases lay between the germline ends. The CDR3 loop reads CASSLGWQALPGNTIYF. CDR3 bases: TGTGCCAGCAGCTTAGGCTGGCAGGCATTGCCTGGAAACACCATATATTTT.

This clonotype was counted between two and nine times. This sequence joins TRBV27 and TRBJ2-7; D is perhaps TRBD2 (6 bases). CDR1 is MNHEY, CDR2 SMNVEV, per germline (reference sequence). With 6 bases removed from V and 2 bases from J, the gap between germline ends came to 11 bases. The length of the CDR3 is 13 residues. CDR3 sequence reads: CASRFGTPYEQYF. The CDR3 DNA reads TGTGCCAGCAGATTCGGGACTCCCTACGAGCAGTACTTC.

The chain carries TRBV19 and TRBJ1-4; tentative D call: TRBD1 (5 bases). Germline V gene sequence: CDR1 LNHDA, CDR2 SQIVND (reference sequence). The germline V and J ends were trimmed by 3 bases and 8 bases, with 13 bases remaining between them. The CDR3 loop spans 14 amino acids. This chain's CDR3 is CASSIHDSEEKLFF. The CDR3 DNA follows: TGTGCCAGTAGTATTCACGACAGTGAGGAAAAACTGTTTTTT.

This rearrangement joins TRBV7-6 to TRBJ1-6; 7 positions match TRBD1. Trimming cost V 6 bases and J 7 bases; bases outside gene matches: 6. This CDR3 comprises 14 residues. From germline, CDR1 is SGHVS and CDR2 FNYEAQ. CDR3 sequence (DNA): TGTGCCAGCAGAGCCGGGACAGCGAATTCACCCCTCCACTTT. Amino acids: CASRAGTANSPLHF.